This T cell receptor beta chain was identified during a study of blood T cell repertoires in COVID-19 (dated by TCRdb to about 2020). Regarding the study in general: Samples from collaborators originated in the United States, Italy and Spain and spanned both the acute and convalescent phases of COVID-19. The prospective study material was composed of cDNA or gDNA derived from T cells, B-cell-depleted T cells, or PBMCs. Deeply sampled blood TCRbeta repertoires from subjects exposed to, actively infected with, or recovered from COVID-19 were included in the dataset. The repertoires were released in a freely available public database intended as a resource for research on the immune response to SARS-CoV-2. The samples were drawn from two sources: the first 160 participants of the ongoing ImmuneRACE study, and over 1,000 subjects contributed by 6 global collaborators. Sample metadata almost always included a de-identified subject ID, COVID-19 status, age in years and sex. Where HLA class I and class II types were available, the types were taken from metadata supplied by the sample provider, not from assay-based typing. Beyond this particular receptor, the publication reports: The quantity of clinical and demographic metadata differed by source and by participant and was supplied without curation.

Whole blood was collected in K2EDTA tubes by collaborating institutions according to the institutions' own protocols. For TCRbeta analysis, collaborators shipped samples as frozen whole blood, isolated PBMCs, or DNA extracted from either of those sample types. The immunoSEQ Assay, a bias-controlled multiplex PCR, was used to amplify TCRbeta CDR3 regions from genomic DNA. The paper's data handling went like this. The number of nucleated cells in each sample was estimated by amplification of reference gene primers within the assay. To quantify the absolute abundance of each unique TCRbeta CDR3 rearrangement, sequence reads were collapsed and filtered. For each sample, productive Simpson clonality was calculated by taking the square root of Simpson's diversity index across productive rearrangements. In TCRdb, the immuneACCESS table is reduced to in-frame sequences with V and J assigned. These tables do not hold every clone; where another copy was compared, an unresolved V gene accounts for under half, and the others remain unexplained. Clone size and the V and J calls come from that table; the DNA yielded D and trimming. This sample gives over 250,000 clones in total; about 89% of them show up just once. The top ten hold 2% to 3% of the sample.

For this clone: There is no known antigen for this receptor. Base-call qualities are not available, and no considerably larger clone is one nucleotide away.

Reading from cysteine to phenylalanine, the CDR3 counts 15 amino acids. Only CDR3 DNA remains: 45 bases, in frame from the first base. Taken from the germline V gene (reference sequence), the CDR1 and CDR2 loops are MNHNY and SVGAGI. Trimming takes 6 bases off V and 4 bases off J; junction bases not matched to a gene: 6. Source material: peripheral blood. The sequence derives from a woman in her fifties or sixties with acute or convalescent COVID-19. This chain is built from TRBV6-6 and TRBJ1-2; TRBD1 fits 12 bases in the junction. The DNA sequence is TGTGCCAGCAGGAAGCCGGGACAGGGGGCCTATGGCTACACCTTC. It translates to CASRKPGQGAYGYTF.